This paragraph reports one TCR beta chain. This specimen belongs to a study of control samples from healthy donors and cancer patients. This CDR3 comprises 14 residues. V lost 0 bases to trimming and J lost 3 bases, with 8 bases between them. Germline lookup yields CDR1 LGHDT and CDR2 YNNKEL (reference sequence). Generated by immunoSEQ multiplex PCR, the TCRdb table keeps only in-frame clones and is missing some. This sample has about 130,000 clones, with 85% to 95% found just once. V is TRBV3-1 (or the pseudogene TRBV3-2) and J is TRBJ1-1, with unresolved D. Input material: PBMCs. This receptor was identified in a man between 60 and 70 years old with colorectal cancer. The CDR3 sequence: CASSQDLVYTEAFF. The CDR3 region has the DNA TGTGCCAGCAGCCAAGATCTGGTGTACACTGAAGCTTTCTTT.